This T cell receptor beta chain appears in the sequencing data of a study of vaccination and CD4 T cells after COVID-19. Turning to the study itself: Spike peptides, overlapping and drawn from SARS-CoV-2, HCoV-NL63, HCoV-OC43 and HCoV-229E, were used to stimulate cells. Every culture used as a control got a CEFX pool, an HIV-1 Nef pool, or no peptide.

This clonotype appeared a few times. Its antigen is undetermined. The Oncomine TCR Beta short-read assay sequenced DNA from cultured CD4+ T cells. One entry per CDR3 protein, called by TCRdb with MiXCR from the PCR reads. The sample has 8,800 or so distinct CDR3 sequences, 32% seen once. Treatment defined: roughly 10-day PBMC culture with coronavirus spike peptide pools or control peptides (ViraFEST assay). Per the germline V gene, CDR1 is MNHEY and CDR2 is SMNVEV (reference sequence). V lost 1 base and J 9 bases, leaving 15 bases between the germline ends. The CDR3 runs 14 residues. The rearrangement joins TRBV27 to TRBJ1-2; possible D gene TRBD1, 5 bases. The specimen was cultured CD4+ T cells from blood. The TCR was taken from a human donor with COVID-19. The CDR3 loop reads CASSLYPVGVSYTF. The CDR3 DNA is TGTGCCAGCAGTTTATACCCGGTGGGGGTTAGCTACACCTTC.